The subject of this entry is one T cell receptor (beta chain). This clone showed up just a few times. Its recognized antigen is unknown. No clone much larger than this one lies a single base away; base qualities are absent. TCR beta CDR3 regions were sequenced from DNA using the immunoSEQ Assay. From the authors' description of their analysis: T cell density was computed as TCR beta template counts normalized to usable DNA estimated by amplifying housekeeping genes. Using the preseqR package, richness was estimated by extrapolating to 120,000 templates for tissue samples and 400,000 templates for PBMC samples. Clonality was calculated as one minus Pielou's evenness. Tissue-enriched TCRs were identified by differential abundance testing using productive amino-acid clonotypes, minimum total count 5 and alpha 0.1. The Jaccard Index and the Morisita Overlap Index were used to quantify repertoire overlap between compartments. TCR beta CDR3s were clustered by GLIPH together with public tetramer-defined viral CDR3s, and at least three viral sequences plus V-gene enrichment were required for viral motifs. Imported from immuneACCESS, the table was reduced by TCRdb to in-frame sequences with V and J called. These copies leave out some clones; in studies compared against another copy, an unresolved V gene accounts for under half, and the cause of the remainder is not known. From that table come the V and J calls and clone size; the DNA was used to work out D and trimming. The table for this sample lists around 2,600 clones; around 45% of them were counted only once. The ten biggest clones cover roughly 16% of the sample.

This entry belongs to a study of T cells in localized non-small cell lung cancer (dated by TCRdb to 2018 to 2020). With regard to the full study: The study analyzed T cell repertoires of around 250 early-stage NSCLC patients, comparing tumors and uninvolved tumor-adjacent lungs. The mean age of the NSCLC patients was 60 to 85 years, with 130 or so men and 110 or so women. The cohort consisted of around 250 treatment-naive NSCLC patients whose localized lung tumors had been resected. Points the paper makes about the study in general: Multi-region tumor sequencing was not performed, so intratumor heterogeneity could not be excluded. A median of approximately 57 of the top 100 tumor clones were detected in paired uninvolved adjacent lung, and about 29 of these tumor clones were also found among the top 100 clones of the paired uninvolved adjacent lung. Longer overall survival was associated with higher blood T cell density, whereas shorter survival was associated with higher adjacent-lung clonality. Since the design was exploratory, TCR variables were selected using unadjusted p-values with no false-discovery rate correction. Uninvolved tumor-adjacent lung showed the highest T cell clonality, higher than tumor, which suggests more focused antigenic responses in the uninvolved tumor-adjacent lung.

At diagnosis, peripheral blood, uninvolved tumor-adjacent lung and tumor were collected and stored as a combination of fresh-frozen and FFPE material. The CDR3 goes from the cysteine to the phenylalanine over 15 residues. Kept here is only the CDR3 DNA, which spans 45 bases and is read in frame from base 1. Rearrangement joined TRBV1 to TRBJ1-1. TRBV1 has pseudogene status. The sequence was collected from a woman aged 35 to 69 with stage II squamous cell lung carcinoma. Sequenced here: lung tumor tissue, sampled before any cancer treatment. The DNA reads TGCGCCAGCAGCCAAGACGTCGGGGGGAACACTGAAGCTTTCTTT. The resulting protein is CASSQDVGGNTEAFF.